The T cell receptor beta chain under discussion was sequenced for a study of control samples from healthy donors and cancer patients. Germline CDR1 is MNHEY and CDR2 is SVGAGI. V shed 7 bases and J 0 bases; nucleotides not matched to a gene: 6. This CDR3 has 15 residues. Clones were sequenced by immunoSEQ multiplex PCR, and TCRdb holds only the in-frame ones, with some missing. The sample has 200,000 to 250,000 clones; roughly 94% are singletons. This TCR was recovered from a man aged 50-60 years in good health. V gene TRBV6-5 combines with J gene TRBJ1-3, with TRBD1 identical over 7 bases. Source material: blood. CDR3 loop: CASTRTGRSGNTIYF. Here the CDR3 DNA reads TGTGCCAGCACCCGGACAGGCCGCTCTGGAAACACCATATATTTT.